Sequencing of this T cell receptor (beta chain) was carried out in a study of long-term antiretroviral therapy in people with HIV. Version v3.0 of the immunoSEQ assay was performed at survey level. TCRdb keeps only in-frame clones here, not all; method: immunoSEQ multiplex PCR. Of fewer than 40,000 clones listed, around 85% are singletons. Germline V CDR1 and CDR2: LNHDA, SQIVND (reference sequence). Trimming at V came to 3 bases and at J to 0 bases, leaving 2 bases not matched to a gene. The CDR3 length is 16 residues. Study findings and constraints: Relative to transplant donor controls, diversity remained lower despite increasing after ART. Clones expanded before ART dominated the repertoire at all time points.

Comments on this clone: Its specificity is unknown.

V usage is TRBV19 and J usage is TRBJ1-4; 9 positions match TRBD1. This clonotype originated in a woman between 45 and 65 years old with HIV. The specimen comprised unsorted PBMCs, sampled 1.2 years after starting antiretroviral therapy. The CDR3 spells CASSMGQGPTNEKLFF. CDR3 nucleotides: TGTGCCAGTAGTATGGGACAGGGCCCAACTAATGAAAAACTGTTTTTT.